Shown below are 27 T cell receptor beta chains from a single sample sequenced in a study of Graves' ophthalmopathy and Graves' hyperthyroidism. RNA transcripts yielded amplified TCR beta CDR3 regions. Scientists carried out first-round RT-PCR using HTBI primers and then a second-round multiplex PCR. Each CDR3 protein gets one entry after TCRdb re-called the multiplex PCR reads with MiXCR. The sample contains 170,000 or so distinct CDR3 sequences, 37% of which appear only once. The sequencing input was peripheral blood. Source of these receptors: a woman in her thirties or forties with Graves' ophthalmopathy.

V usage is TRBV15 and J usage is TRBJ1-2; the D is unclear. The CDR3 has 14 amino acids. The V gene's germline CDR1 is LNHNV and CDR2 YYDKDF (reference sequence). Between the trimmed V and J ends, which lost 2 bases and 6 bases, there was a span of 13 bases. The CDR3 sequence: CATSRPSKPDGYTF. For the CDR3, the DNA is TGTGCCACCAGCAGACCGAGTAAGCCTGATGGCTACACCTTC. Using reference TRBV15 and TRBJ1-2 for the parts outside the CDR3, the full variable domain is DAMVIQNPRYQVTQFGKPVTLSCSQTLNHNVMYWYQQKSSQAPKLLFHYYDKDFNNEADTPDNFQSRRPNTSFCFLDIRSPGLGDTAMYLCATSRPSKPDGYTFGSGTRLTVV.

The genes are TRBV11-2 and TRBJ2-2, with 9 bases identical to TRBD1. V was pared by 4 bases and J by 0 bases, with 3 bases of the junction left unmatched. The germline CDR1 and CDR2 sequences are SGHAT and FQNNGV. CDR3 length equals 16 residues. CDR3 nucleotides: TGTGCCAGCAGCTCAAGACAGGGGGCGAACACCGGGGAGCTGTTTTTT. Amino acid sequence: CASSSRQGANTGELFF.

This clonotype was seen many times. The chain couples TRBV28 to TRBJ2-5, with D perhaps TRBD1 or TRBD2 (6 bases each). Between the trimmed V and J ends, which lost 6 bases and 0 bases, there was a span of 20 bases. The germline V gene has CDR1 MDHEN and CDR2 SYDVKM. This CDR3 has 17 amino acids. CDR3 residues: CASSPTSRGVDQETQYF. The CDR3 DNA follows: TGTGCCAGCAGCCCCACCTCTAGGGGGGTTGACCAAGAGACCCAGTACTTC.

The J gene is TRBJ1-5, the V gene TRBV29-1, with 7 bases aligning to TRBD1. With 4 bases clipped from V and 3 bases from J, the junction kept 3 bases outside the gene matches. CDR1 is SQVTM and CDR2 is ANQGSEA in the germline V gene. The CDR3 extends over 13 amino acids. CDR3 region: CSVGDRINQPQHF. CDR3 nucleotide sequence: TGCAGCGTTGGGGACAGAATCAATCAGCCCCAGCATTTT.

This clonotype was seen many times. The genes are TRBV14 and TRBJ2-2; tentatively, D is TRBD1 (5 bases). V was trimmed by 2 bases and J by 7 bases, leaving 11 bases between them. Per germline, CDR1 SGHDN and CDR2 FVKESK. The CDR3 covers 14 residues. The CDR3 DNA follows: TGTGCCAGCAGCCAAATCAGGGCAGGCGGGGAGCTGTTTTTT. Translation: CASSQIRAGGELFF.

This clonotype is medium-sized (0.01 to 0.1%) by share. V usage is TRBV28 and J usage is TRBJ1-2; possibly TRBD1 for D (5 bases). The ends were cut back, 6 bases at V and 3 bases at J, with 8 bases in the middle. CDR1 is MDHEN, CDR2 SYDVKM, per germline. The CDR3 is 12 amino acids. The CDR3 here is CASSLGDYGYTF. The CDR3 DNA reads as TGTGCCAGCAGCTTAGGGGACTATGGCTACACCTTC.

This clonotype was seen many times. This sequence joins TRBV12-5 and TRBJ2-5; 12 nucleotides agree with TRBD2. CDR1 LGHNT and CDR2 FRNRAP come from the germline V gene. The CDR3 runs 18 residues. The V and J ends lost 5 bases and 0 bases, in that order; junction bases with no gene match: 10. CDR3 coding DNA: TGTGCTAGTGGTCTTGTTGTGACTAGCGGGGGTTACCAAGAGACCCAGTACTTC. Its translation: CASGLVVTSGGYQETQYF.

This clonotype was seen ten or more times. The chain joins TRBV20-1 to TRBJ1-1; a weak D match, TRBD1 (5 bases). This CDR3 contains 14 residues. Germline V gives CDR1 DFQATT, CDR2 SNEGSKA (reference sequence). The V end was cut by 2 bases, the J end by 1 base, with 11 bases between. CDR3 protein: CSARTLQENTEAFF. CDR3 in DNA: TGCAGTGCTAGAACGTTACAGGAGAACACTGAAGCTTTCTTT.

The CDR3 sequence is CATLAGDTGAQYF. Here the CDR3 DNA reads TGTGCCACCCTAGCGGGAGACACCGGGGCCCAGTACTTC. This chain connects TRBV6-2 or TRBV6-3 to TRBJ2-5, with 10 bases matching TRBD2. The J segment lost 9 bases and the V segment lost 10 bases, leaving 11 bases of the junction unmatched. This CDR3 is 13 amino acids long. Germline V gives CDR1 MNHEY, CDR2 SVGEGT.

This clonotype was observed at least ten times. V gene TRBV20-1 combines with J gene TRBJ1-2, with D unresolved. This CDR3 comprises 11 residues. The germline V gene encodes CDR1 DFQATT and CDR2 SNEGSKA (reference sequence). The V gene lost 7 bases and the J gene lost 4 bases, with 10 bases spanning the gap. CDR3: CSVQGGYGYTF. CDR3 bases: TGCAGTGTTCAAGGAGGCTATGGCTACACCTTC.

This clonotype has ten or more counts. V is TRBV5-1 and J is TRBJ1-6; possible D gene TRBD1, 5 bases. Trimming stripped 4 bases from V and 7 bases from J, with 15 bases between. Per germline, CDR1 SGHRS and CDR2 YFSETQ. The CDR3 contains 15 residues. CDR3 loop: CASSPTGLQNSPLHF. The CDR3 nucleotides are TGCGCCAGCAGCCCGACGGGACTCCAGAATTCACCCCTCCACTTT.

This clonotype was picked up many times. In DNA form, the CDR3 reads TGCGCCAGCAGCTTGGCGGGCTACTCTACCGGGGAGCTGTTTTTT. Translation: CASSLAGYSTGELFF. The J gene is TRBJ2-2, the V gene TRBV5-1, with D hard to call. The CDR3 covers 15 residues. From germline, CDR1 is SGHRS and CDR2 YFSETQ. V lost 0 bases, J lost 5 bases, and 11 bases lay in between. The whole variable domain, remainder taken from reference TRBV5-1 and TRBJ2-2, is KAGVTQTPRYLIKTRGQQVTLSCSPISGHRSVSWYQQTPGQGLQFLFEYFSETQRNKGNFPGRFSGRQFSNSRSEMNVSTLELGDSALYLCASSLAGYSTGELFFGEGSRLTVL.

The chain links TRBV7-2 to TRBJ2-5; D unclear. From germline, CDR1 is SGHTA and CDR2 FQGNSA. V lost 5 bases and J lost 2, with 9 bases in between. This CDR3 comprises 13 residues. CDR3 bases: TGTGCCAGCAGCCCCTCCCGTCAAGAGACCCAGTACTTC. Encoded protein: CASSPSRQETQYF.

The J gene is TRBJ1-1, the V gene TRBV19; D remains unclear. The ends were cut back, 6 bases at V and 1 base at J, with 15 bases in the middle. The CDR3 is 15 residues long. The germline V gene has CDR1 LNHDA and CDR2 SQIVND (reference sequence). The CDR3, as DNA: TGTGCCAGTAGCCCCGATGCGTGGGGGAACACTGAAGCTTTCTTT. Translating it yields CASSPDAWGNTEAFF.

This clonotype was observed a handful of times. This chain links TRBV7-2 with TRBJ2-5; D ambiguous. The CDR3 loop spans 14 amino acids. CDR1 is SGHTA, CDR2 FQGNSA, per germline. With 2 bases removed from V and 2 bases from J, the gap between germline ends came to 9 bases. The chain's CDR3 is CASSLRHGQETQYF. The CDR3 nucleotides read TGTGCCAGCAGCTTACGTCACGGGCAAGAGACCCAGTACTTC.

This clonotype was found many times. The rearrangement joins TRBV11-2 to TRBJ2-7; 11 bases are a match to TRBD1. The junction had 2 bases not matched to a gene; V was cut back by 0 bases and J by 4 bases. This CDR3 comprises 15 residues. Germline V gene data show CDR1 as SGHAT and CDR2 as FQNNGV. CDR3 residues: CASSLDGTGGYEQYF. In DNA form, the CDR3 reads TGTGCCAGCAGCTTAGACGGGACAGGGGGATACGAGCAGTACTTC.

This clonotype was recorded at least ten times. The chain employs TRBV28 and TRBJ2-7, with 8 bases fitting TRBD2. Germline V lookup: CDR1 MDHEN, CDR2 SYDVKM. The CDR3 consists of 15 residues. The ends lost 4 bases at V and 9 bases at J; junction bases unmatched: 14. For the CDR3, the DNA is TGTGCCAGCAGTTCATCAACTAGCGGAGAATCCGGGCAGTACTTC. Amino acids: CASSSSTSGESGQYF. Supplemented by reference TRBV28 and TRBJ2-7, the full variable domain reads DVKVTQSSRYLVKRTGEKVFLECVQDMDHENMFWYRQDPGLGLRLIYFSYDVKMKEKGDIPEGYSVSREKKERFSLILESASTNQTSMYLCASSSSTSGESGQYFGPGTRLTVT.

This clonotype was seen more than once but under ten times. This rearrangement joins TRBV6-2 or TRBV6-3 to TRBJ1-5; 7 nucleotides line up with TRBD1. After removal of 6 bases from V and 6 bases from J, the junction contained 8 bases not matched to a gene. The CDR3 contains 14 residues. CDR1 is MNHEY, CDR2 SVGEGT, per germline. CDR3 sequence reads: CASRDRVRVQPQHF. CDR3 sequence (DNA): TGTGCCAGCAGAGACAGGGTACGCGTTCAGCCCCAGCATTTT.

The rearrangement links TRBV28 to TRBJ1-5, with 8 bases that match TRBD1. This CDR3 region has 15 residues. Per the germline V gene, CDR1 is MDHEN and CDR2 is SYDVKM. The trim removed 6 bases at V and 5 bases at J, leaving 9 bases unmatched. The DNA for the CDR3 is TGTGCCAGCAGCTGGTTGGACAGGGACGATCAGCCCCAGCATTTT. Translation gives CASSWLDRDDQPQHF.

This clonotype was observed many times. The chain recombines TRBV12-3 or TRBV12-4 with TRBJ2-1; 8 nucleotides line up with TRBD1. The CDR3 is made up of 17 amino acids. The ends lost 5 bases at V and 4 bases at J; junction bases unmatched: 13. CDR3 nucleotides: TGTGCCAGCAGTCACTTCGCCGGGACAGGCCTTTACAATGAGCAGTTCTTC. Its protein product is CASSHFAGTGLYNEQFF.

This clonotype was detected ten times or more. The gene calls are TRBV7-2 and TRBJ2-7; D gene uncertain. This CDR3 is 14 amino acids long. With 5 bases removed from V and 4 bases from J, the gap between germline ends came to 15 bases. The V gene's germline CDR1 is SGHTA and CDR2 FQGNSA. In nucleotides, the CDR3 is TGTGCCAGCAGCCTGCCGCCCCAAACTTACGAGCAGTACTTC. Its protein product is CASSLPPQTYEQYF.

This clonotype came up a few times. The chain carries TRBV6-1 and TRBJ1-2, with 7 nucleotides matching TRBD1. V lost 1 base to trimming and J lost 7 bases; unmatched junction nucleotides: 9. The V gene's germline CDR1 is MNHNS and CDR2 SASEGT. CDR3 length equals 15 residues. The DNA of the CDR3 is TGTGCCAGCAGTGAAGAGGCAGGGGGGAGTTCTGGCTACACCTTC. Protein sequence: CASSEEAGGSSGYTF.

The genes are TRBV2 and TRBJ2-7; 7 bases align to TRBD2. Germline lookup yields CDR1 SNHLY and CDR2 FYNNEI. This CDR3 region has 17 residues. The V gene end was trimmed by 3 bases and the J gene end by 0 bases; junction bases not matched to a gene: 11. CDR3 bases: TGTGCCAGCAGTGAGTTCACCCCAACGGGAGGCTCCTACGAGCAGTACTTC. Protein sequence: CASSEFTPTGGSYEQYF.

This clonotype showed up many times. The gene calls are TRBV9 and TRBJ2-7; 13 bases align to TRBD2. The CDR3 is made up of 18 amino acids. V lost 3 bases and J lost 0; bases outside the gene matches: 9. CDR1 and CDR2 (germline): SGDLS, YYNGEE. CDR3 protein: CASSAGTSGVLSSYEQYF. CDR3 in DNA: TGTGCCAGCAGCGCCGGGACTAGCGGGGTCCTTAGCTCCTACGAGCAGTACTTC.

The V and J genes are TRBV11-3 and TRBJ1-1; no definite D call. Germline CDR1 is SGHNT and CDR2 is YENEEA. V was cut by 3 bases and J by 0 bases, with 8 bases left in between. The CDR3 covers 14 residues. Written as DNA, the CDR3 is TGTGCCAGCAGCTTCAACTCAGTGAACACTGAAGCTTTCTTT. It is translated as CASSFNSVNTEAFF.

The V and J genes are TRBV7-2 and TRBJ1-2; D remains unclear. CDR3 length equals 12 residues. Germline CDR1 reads SGHTA; CDR2 reads FQGNSA. V lost 5 bases and J 8 bases, leaving 12 bases between the germline ends. The CDR3 sequence: CASSPAGAGYTF. The CDR3 nucleotides are TGTGCCAGCAGCCCTGCGGGAGCAGGCTACACCTTC.

Many counts were recorded for this clonotype. In DNA form, the CDR3 reads TGTGCCTTTTCGACAGGGCTGACTGAAGCTTTCTTT. Translated: CAFSTGLTEAFF. V gene TRBV30 combines with J gene TRBJ1-1; 7 bases agree with TRBD1. CDR1 is GTSNPN and CDR2 is SVGIG in the germline V gene (reference sequence). J was trimmed by 5 bases and V by 7 bases; bases with no gene match: 7. This CDR3 comprises 12 residues.